The 12 T cell receptor beta chains below were found in one sample sequenced in a study of blood T cell repertoires in COVID-19 (dated by TCRdb to the early 2020s). The library was produced with the immunoSEQ multiplex PCR assay. Sourced from immuneACCESS, this table was stored by TCRdb with only in-frame sequences that have V and J called. A share of the clones is absent; for the studies checked, an unresolved V gene accounts for under half, and the remainder has no known explanation. The sample table holds 140,000 to 150,000 clones, of which around 87% were seen once. The biggest ten clones account for approximately 10% of the sample. The material sequenced was PBMCs or T cells enriched from blood (not recorded which). The receptors shown here come from a man aged 60-69 years who had recovered from COVID-19.

The chain is built from TRBV6-6 and TRBJ1-1; no reliable D call. Germline V gives CDR1 MNHNY, CDR2 SVGAGI (reference sequence). V was clipped by 0 bases and J by 7 bases, with 6 bases between them. The CDR3 totals 12 residues. CDR3 sequence: CASSYSGSEAFF. The CDR3 nucleotides are TGTGCCAGCAGTTACTCGGGCAGTGAAGCTTTCTTT.

The V gene is TRBV2, the J gene TRBJ2-7, with no clear D. The germline V and J ends were trimmed by 7 bases and 2 bases, with 15 bases remaining between them. This CDR3 is built from 14 residues. Per the germline V gene, CDR1 is SNHLY and CDR2 is FYNNEI. DNA for the CDR3: TGTGCCAGCAAAGAGAGGTCTACCGCCTACGAGCAGTACTTC. It specifies CASKERSTAYEQYF.

The chain recombines TRBV6-1 with TRBJ2-3; 10 bases align to TRBD2. The CDR3 sequence is 16 residues long. Germline V gene lookup returns CDR1 MNHNS and CDR2 SASEGT. Trimming at V came to 4 bases and at J to 0 bases, leaving 4 bases not matched to a gene. CDR3 in DNA: TGTGCCAGCAGTGCCCGAGCGGGGGGGAGCACAGATACGCAGTATTTT. Residues: CASSARAGGSTDTQYF.

This chain links TRBV18 with TRBJ2-7; perhaps TRBD1 as D (5 bases). The CDR3 contains 13 residues. The V gene's germline CDR1 is KGHSH and CDR2 LQKENI. V lost 2 bases and J lost 3, with 8 bases in between. The CDR3 DNA sequence: TGTGCCAGCTCACCAAGACAGATCTACGAGCAGTACTTC. Translated, it gives CASSPRQIYEQYF.

This clone was observed a single time. The chain combines TRBV7-2 with TRBJ2-7, with 15 bases identical to TRBD2. Trimming took 5 bases from V and 6 from J; bases not matched to a gene: 2. CDR1 and CDR2 from the germline V gene are SGHTA and FQGNSA. The CDR3 covers 14 residues. The CDR3 DNA reads TGTGCCAGCAGCCCGGGACTAGCGGGAGGCGAGCAGTACTTC. This translates into CASSPGLAGGEQYF.

This clone was seen once. The chain carries TRBV5-1 and TRBJ2-7; a possible D gene is TRBD1 (5 bases). V shed 2 bases and J shed 2 bases, with 8 bases lying between them. Germline V CDR1 and CDR2: SGHRS, YFSETQ. The CDR3 runs to 13 residues. The CDR3 region is CASSFRETYEQYF. The CDR3 nucleotides are TGCGCCAGCAGCTTCAGGGAAACCTACGAGCAGTACTTC. The full variable domain, its missing parts supplied by reference TRBV5-1 and TRBJ2-7, is KAGVTQTPRYLIKTRGQQVTLSCSPISGHRSVSWYQQTPGQGLQFLFEYFSETQRNKGNFPGRFSGRQFSNSRSEMNVSTLELGDSALYLCASSFRETYEQYFGPGTRLTVT.

The chain couples TRBV6-5 to TRBJ1-1, with D maybe TRBD1 (6 bases). From germline, CDR1 is MNHEY and CDR2 SVGAGI. The CDR3 totals 14 residues. V was trimmed by 5 bases and J by 5 bases, leaving 15 bases between them. CDR3 nucleotides: TGTGCCAGCAGTCAGGGGAGAAGGGTAACTGAAGCTTTCTTT. Translation gives CASSQGRRVTEAFF.

CDR3 loop: CASSLAGVRETQYF. The DNA for the CDR3 is TGTGCCAGCAGCTTAGCGGGGGTTCGAGAGACCCAGTACTTC. The rearrangement links TRBV11-2 to TRBJ2-5; possibly TRBD2 for D (6 bases). V shed 1 base and J shed 4 bases, with 10 bases lying between them. There are 14 residues in the CDR3. In germline, CDR1 is SGHAT, CDR2 FQNNGV.

This clone has just one count. The chain uses TRBV9 and TRBJ1-1; D call uncertain. Germline V CDR1 and CDR2: SGDLS, YYNGEE. The CDR3 is made up of 13 amino acids. Trimming pared 0 bases from V and 6 bases from J, leaving 9 bases between. CDR3 nucleotide sequence: TGTGCCAGCAGCGTAGGTATGGACTCTGAAGCTTTCTTT. It encodes CASSVGMDSEAFF.

The V call is TRBV5-4, the J call TRBJ1-4, with D possibly TRBD1 on 5 matching bases. Germline loops: CDR1 SGHNT, CDR2 YYREEE (reference sequence). V lost 1 base to trimming and J lost 5 bases, with 15 bases between them. The CDR3 covers 16 residues. In DNA, the CDR3 is TGTGCCAGCAGCTTGACAGGAGACACGGTGAATGAAAAACTGTTTTTT. Its translation: CASSLTGDTVNEKLFF.

CDR3 nucleotides: TGTGCCAGCAGCACCCCAGCGGGAGGGCCACCTGAGCAGTTCTTC. Translated: CASSTPAGGPPEQFF. This chain links TRBV28 with TRBJ2-1; 10 nucleotides align to TRBD2. With 6 bases clipped from V and 9 bases from J, the junction kept 11 bases outside the gene matches. This CDR3 comprises 15 residues. Germline CDR1 reads MDHEN; CDR2 reads SYDVKM.

The chain links TRBV6-2 or TRBV6-3 to TRBJ1-3; 7 nucleotides agree with TRBD1. Germline V CDR1 and CDR2: MNHEY, SVGEGT. V shed 0 bases and J 2 bases; nucleotides not matched to a gene: 13. The CDR3 is made up of 19 amino acids. CDR3 in amino acids: CASSYSANRGLAAGNTIYF. The CDR3 bases are TGTGCCAGCAGTTACTCGGCCAACAGGGGATTGGCGGCTGGAAACACCATATATTTT.